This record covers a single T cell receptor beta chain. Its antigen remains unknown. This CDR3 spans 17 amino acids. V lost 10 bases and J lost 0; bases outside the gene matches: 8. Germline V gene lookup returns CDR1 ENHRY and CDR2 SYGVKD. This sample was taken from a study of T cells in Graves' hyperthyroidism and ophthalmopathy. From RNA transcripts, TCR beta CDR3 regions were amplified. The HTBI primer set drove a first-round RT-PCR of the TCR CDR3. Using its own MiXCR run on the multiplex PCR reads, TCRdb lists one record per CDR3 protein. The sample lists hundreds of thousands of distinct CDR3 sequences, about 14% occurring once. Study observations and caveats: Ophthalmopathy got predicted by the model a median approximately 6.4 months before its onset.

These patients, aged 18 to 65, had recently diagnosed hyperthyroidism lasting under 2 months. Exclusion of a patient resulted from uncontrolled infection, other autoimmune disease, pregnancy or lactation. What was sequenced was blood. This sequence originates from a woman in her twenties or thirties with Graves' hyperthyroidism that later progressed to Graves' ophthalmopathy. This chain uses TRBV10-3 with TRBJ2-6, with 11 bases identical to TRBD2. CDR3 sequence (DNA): TGTGCCAGCAGGGTAGCGGGAGGGGACTCTGGGGCCAACGTCCTGACTTTC. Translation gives CASRVAGGDSGANVLTF.